The clone carrying this T cell receptor (beta chain) was seen ten or more times. Its antigen is not known. CDR3 length: 13 amino acids. CDR1 is MNHNS and CDR2 is SASEGT in the germline V gene. V was shortened by 6 bases and J by 4 bases, with 12 bases between the two germline ends. The hyperthyroidism patients, aged 18 to 65, had been newly diagnosed, with under 2 months' duration. Fresh peripheral blood (approximately 10 ml) yielded the PBMCs. This entry comes from a study of Graves' ophthalmopathy and Graves' hyperthyroidism. For the study at large: At the time of initial diagnosis and before any treatment, peripheral blood was collected.

The study, taken as a whole, reports: Using a 13-signature model, the authors split ophthalmopathy from stable hyperthyroidism, with 85% to 90% sensitivity and roughly 80% specificity.

Amplification from RNA transcripts yielded the TCR beta CDR3 regions. HTBI primers were employed in first-round RT-PCR, then a second-round multiplex PCR followed. TCRdb reanalysed the multiplex PCR reads using MiXCR and keeps one entry per CDR3 protein. The table lists some 410,000 distinct CDR3 sequences, 20% to 25% of them singletons. The sequence was collected from a woman younger than 30 with stable Graves' hyperthyroidism. Sequencing was performed on peripheral blood. The chain couples TRBV6-1 to TRBJ1-1; maybe TRBD1 (6 bases). CDR3 coding DNA: TGTGCCAGCAGGCGACAGGTCGGCACTGAAGCTTTCTTT. It is translated as CASRRQVGTEAFF.